The 13 T cell receptor beta chains given below trace back to one sample, sequenced in a study of Ad26.COV2.S vaccination and SARS-CoV-2 variants (dated by TCRdb to the early 2020s). The time point label on this specimen signifies: individuals recovered from natural SARS-CoV-2 infection. Receptor amplification or capture employed the immunoSEQ multiplex PCR assay. This immuneACCESS table, as held by TCRdb, lists in-frame sequences with V and J called but not all clones. Of the missing ones, under half trace to an unresolved V gene in checked studies; the others have no known cause. The sample includes fewer than 150,000 clones, with about nine tenths observed a single time. The ten largest clones capture 5% of the sample. Sequences were derived from peripheral blood, sampled after recovery from COVID-19. The receptors were sampled from a human donor who had recovered from COVID-19.

The J gene is TRBJ2-3, the V gene TRBV6-2 or TRBV6-3; D unclear. The V gene's germline CDR1 is MNHEY and CDR2 SVGEGT. Trimming left V 6 bases short and J 8 bases short, with 12 bases between. The CDR3 covers 12 residues. Here the CDR3 reads CASSPVTGTQYF. In DNA form, the CDR3 reads TGTGCCAGCAGCCCCGTGACGGGTACGCAGTATTTT.

The V call is TRBV5-1, the J call TRBJ2-3; 10 nucleotides align to TRBD2. Trimming cost V 0 bases and J 5 bases; bases outside gene matches: 3. The V gene's germline CDR1 is SGHRS and CDR2 YFSETQ. The CDR3 is 15 amino acids. As DNA, the CDR3 is TGCGCCAGCAGCTTGGGACTAGCGGGTGTAGATACGCAGTATTTT. It is translated as CASSLGLAGVDTQYF. Variable domain in full (rest from reference TRBV5-1 and TRBJ2-3): KAGVTQTPRYLIKTRGQQVTLSCSPISGHRSVSWYQQTPGQGLQFLFEYFSETQRNKGNFPGRFSGRQFSNSRSEMNVSTLELGDSALYLCASSLGLAGVDTQYFGPGTRLTVL.

There are a few counts of this clone. The chain is built from TRBV5-1 and TRBJ1-3; D is perhaps TRBD1 (5 bases). The length of the CDR3 is 15 residues. Trimming took 0 bases from V and 2 from J, leaving 9 bases between them. Germline V gives CDR1 SGHRS, CDR2 YFSETQ. For the CDR3, the DNA is TGCGCCAGCAGCTTGGACGGGGCAACTGGAAACACCATATATTTT. Its translation: CASSLDGATGNTIYF.

The rearrangement links TRBV7-9 to TRBJ2-5, with D perhaps matching TRBD1 or TRBD2 (6 bases each). Trimming left V 5 bases short and J 1 base short, with 11 bases between. The CDR3 is 14 residues long. CDR1 and CDR2 from the germline V gene are SEHNR and FQNEAQ (reference sequence). The CDR3 nucleotides are TGTGCCAGCAGCCGCCGGGGGCCCCAAGAGACCCAGTACTTC. Its protein is CASSRRGPQETQYF. Using reference TRBV7-9 and TRBJ2-5 for the parts outside the CDR3, the full variable domain is DTGVSQNPRHKITKRGQNVTFRCDPISEHNRLYWYRQTLGQGPEFLTYFQNEAQLEKSRLLSDRFSAERPKGSFSTLEIQRTEQGDSAMYLCASSRRGPQETQYFGPGTRLLVL.

The rearrangement uses TRBV28 and TRBJ1-6; TRBD1 aligns across 9 bases. V was clipped by 5 bases and J by 13 bases; unmatched bases: 9. Germline V gives CDR1 MDHEN, CDR2 SYDVKM. The CDR3 sequence is 14 residues long. This chain's CDR3 is CASSLRDRVIPLHF. The CDR3 DNA follows: TGTGCCAGCAGTCTCCGGGACAGGGTGATCCCCCTCCACTTT.

In this sample, this clone turned up a few times. CDR3 in amino acids: CASSYGDEQYF. CDR3 coding DNA: TGTGCCAGCAGTTACGGGGACGAGCAGTACTTC. This chain links TRBV6-5 with TRBJ2-7; D remains ambiguous. Germline CDR1 and CDR2: MNHEY and SVGAGI. The CDR3 extends over 11 amino acids. V gave up 2 bases and J gave up 5 bases, with 4 bases separating them.

This chain joins TRBV19 and TRBJ2-1; D gene uncertain. The germline V and J ends were trimmed by 2 bases and 7 bases, with 9 bases remaining between them. The CDR3 is 13 amino acids. The germline V gene encodes CDR1 LNHDA and CDR2 SQIVND (reference sequence). The CDR3: CASSIHGPNEQFF. The DNA for the CDR3 is TGTGCCAGTAGTATACACGGGCCTAATGAGCAGTTCTTC. Variable domain in full (rest from reference TRBV19 and TRBJ2-1): DGGITQSPKYLFRKEGQNVTLSCEQNLNHDAMYWYRQDPGQGLRLIYYSQIVNDFQKGDIAEGYSVSREKKESFPLTVTSAQKNPTAFYLCASSIHGPNEQFFGPGTRLTVL.

For the CDR3, the DNA is TGTGCCAGCAGCACCACTCAGGGGAGGGATTCACCCCTCCACTTT. This codes for CASSTTQGRDSPLHF. The chain has TRBV5-8 and TRBJ1-6; a possible D gene is TRBD1 (6 bases). The CDR3 loop spans 15 amino acids. Trimming removed 4 bases at V and 8 bases at J, with 16 bases between. Germline CDR1 SGHTS, CDR2 YDEGEE. The full variable domain, rest sourced from reference TRBV5-8 and TRBJ1-6, is EAGVTQSPTHLIKTRGQQATLRCSPISGHTSVYWYQQALGLGLQFLLWYDEGEERNRGNFPPRFSGRQFPNYSSELNVNALELEDSALYLCASSTTQGRDSPLHFGNGTRLTVT.

This sequence joins TRBV13 and TRBJ1-5; D remains unclear. The CDR3 is 16 residues long. Germline V CDR1 and CDR2: PRHDT, FYEKMQ (reference sequence). V lost 5 bases and J 6 bases, leaving 20 bases between the germline ends. Written as DNA, the CDR3 is TGTGCCAGCAGCCGGTATGCCACGGGTCGGAGTCAGCCCCAGCATTTT. Translation gives CASSRYATGRSQPQHF.

This clone occurred once. The chain links TRBV3-1 (or the pseudogene TRBV3-2) to TRBJ2-2; 10 bases align to TRBD2. V lost 1 base and J lost 8; bases outside the gene matches: 7. The germline V gene encodes CDR1 LGHDT and CDR2 YNNKEL (reference sequence). CDR3 size: 16 residues. Here the CDR3 DNA reads TGTGCCAGCAGCCAAGCTAGCGGGGGCGTGATGGGGGAGCTGTTTTTT. It is translated as CASSQASGGVMGELFF.

The V call is TRBV19, the J call TRBJ1-3; D gene unclear. The germline gives CDR1 LNHDA, CDR2 SQIVND (reference sequence). There are 13 residues in the CDR3. Trimming took 7 bases from V and 0 from J, leaving 7 bases between them. DNA for the CDR3: TGTGCCAGTACAGCAGTCTCTGGAAACACCATATATTTT. As protein: CASTAVSGNTIYF.

This clone was detected once. The rearrangement joins TRBV5-6 to TRBJ1-1, with D possibly TRBD1 on 5 matching bases. Trimming took 3 bases from V and 8 from J, leaving 8 bases between them. Per the germline V gene, CDR1 is SGHDT and CDR2 is YYEEEE. The CDR3 runs to 11 residues. The CDR3 nucleotides read TGTGCCAGCAGCTGGGGGAGGGAAGCTTTCTTT. Its translation: CASSWGREAFF.

This clone was counted once. This rearrangement joins TRBV7-2 to TRBJ1-5; D remains ambiguous. V lost 0 bases and J 0 bases, leaving 6 bases between the germline ends. Germline loops: CDR1 SGHTA, CDR2 FQGNSA. There are 15 residues in the CDR3. The CDR3 DNA reads TGTGCCAGCAGCTTAGCAGTAACTAGCAATCAGCCCCAGCATTTT. Translation: CASSLAVTSNQPQHF. The full variable domain, its missing parts supplied by reference TRBV7-2 and TRBJ1-5, is GAGVSQSPSNKVTEKGKDVELRCDPISGHTALYWYRQSLGQGLEFLIYFQGNSAPDKSGLPSDRFSAERTGGSVSTLTIQRTQQEDSAVYLCASSLAVTSNQPQHFGDGTRLSIL.